This is a list of T cell receptor beta chains from one sample in a study of PD-1 blockade in classical Hodgkin lymphoma. Data came from immunoSEQ multiplex PCR; TCRdb stores just in-frame clones and leaves some out. The table includes fewer than 20,000 clones, roughly 83% detected once. Here the sequenced sample was peripheral blood mononuclear cells (PBMCs), taken at baseline. The receptors derive from a human donor with classical Hodgkin lymphoma. The CDR3 runs from the conserved cysteine through the conserved F or W. The order of the fields is V gene, clone size, D gene, J gene, CDR3 DNA, CDR3 protein. D genes are given only for firm matches. Expanded clones get a size class; other rows say once, few or many, or leave the size out.

TRBV19,once,TRBD1,TRBJ1-1,TGTGCCAGTAGCGAGACAGGGGACACTGAAGCTTTCTTT,CASSETGDTEAFF
TRBV19,once,TRBD1,TRBJ1-3,TGTGCCAGTAGTCCCGGGACAGGGGTTTTATCTGGAAACACCATATATTTT,CASSPGTGVLSGNTIYF
TRBV7-9,-,TRBD1,TRBJ2-7,TGTGCCAGCAGCTACAGGGGGCTCGAGCAGTACTTC,CASSYRGLEQYF
TRBV5-6,-,TRBD1,TRBJ1-2,TGTGCCAGCAGCTGGACAGGGTACCCGCGCGGCTACACCTTC,CASSWTGYPRGYTF
TRBV6-5,-,-,TRBJ1-5,TGTGCCAGCAGTTACATAGGGGGGAATCAGCCCCAGCATTTT,CASSYIGGNQPQHF
TRBV15,-,-,TRBJ2-5,TGTGCCACCAGCAGAGATGTCGGGTTCCGGCAGGAGACCCAGTACTTC,CATSRDVGFRQETQYF
TRBV19,-,-,TRBJ2-1,TGTGCCAGTAGTACCCTGGCAGGGAGCTCCTACAATGAGCAGTTCTTC,CASSTLAGSSYNEQFF
TRBV18,-,TRBD1,TRBJ1-1,TGTGCCAGCTCAGGACAGGGGGCTTTGGACACTGAAGCTTTCTTT,CASSGQGALDTEAFF
TRBV7-3,-,-,TRBJ2-3,TGTGCCAGCGCCAGGGGTACAGATACGCAGTATTTT,CASARGTDTQYF
TRBV11-3,few,-,TRBJ2-1,TGTGCCAGCAGCTCAACAGGGAACAATGAGCAGTTCTTC,CASSSTGNNEQFF
TRBV18,-,-,TRBJ2-3,TGTGCCAGCTCACCAGGGACTTTCACAGATACGCAGTATTTT,CASSPGTFTDTQYF
TRBV30,-,-,TRBJ1-3,TGTGCCTGGGCCCTCTCTGGAAACACCATATATTTT,CAWALSGNTIYF
TRBV15,once,-,TRBJ1-3,TGTGCCACCAGCAGAGGGACTCCTTCATCGGGAAGCTCTGGAAACACCATATATTTT,CATSRGTPSSGSSGNTIYF
TRBV15,-,TRBD1,TRBJ1-3,TGTGCCACCAGCTTCCGGGACAGGGGGCGATTTTCTGGAAACACCATATATTTT,CATSFRDRGRFSGNTIYF
TRBV10-3,-,-,TRBJ2-1,TGTGCCATCAGTGAGGGGGTAAATGAGCAGTTCTTC,CAISEGVNEQFF
TRBV11-2,-,-,TRBJ2-7,TGTGCCAGCAGCTTAGGGACACAAAACGAGCAGTACTTC,CASSLGTQNEQYF
TRBV28,-,TRBD1,TRBJ1-2,TGTGCCAGTTCGGGACAGGGAAGAAACTATGGCTACACCTTC,CASSGQGRNYGYTF
TRBV9,-,TRBD2,TRBJ2-7,TGTGCCAGCAGCGGTAGCGGGGGGCCCTTTAGGTACGAGCAGTACTTC,CASSGSGGPFRYEQYF
TRBV19,-,-,TRBJ1-5,TGTGCCAGTAGTATAGCGAATAGCAATCAGCCCCAGCATTTT,CASSIANSNQPQHF
TRBV19,-,-,TRBJ2-2,TGTGCCAGTAGTATAGGAGGCGGGACGAACACCGGGGAGCTGTTTTTT,CASSIGGGTNTGELFF
TRBV5-4,-,TRBD1,TRBJ2-3,TGTGCCAGCAGCTCAAGACAGGGCGCAGATACGCAGTATTTT,CASSSRQGADTQYF
TRBV9,-,-,TRBJ1-1,TGTGCCAGCGGGGGAGGGGTTTCGACTGAAGCTTTCTTT,CASGGGVSTEAFF
TRBV13,-,-,TRBJ2-2,TGTGCCAGCAGCTTATTGAGGTCCGGACTTAACACCGGGGAGCTGTTTTTT,CASSLLRSGLNTGELFF
TRBV4-3,few,TRBD1,TRBJ1-1,TGCGCCAGCAGCCAAGGGGCGACAGGGGGAACTGAAGCTTTCTTT,CASSQGATGGTEAFF
TRBV5-4,-,-,TRBJ2-6,TGTGCCAGCAGCTTGGTAAACTCTGGGGCCAACGTCCTGACTTTC,CASSLVNSGANVLTF
TRBV7-2,-,-,TRBJ1-5,TGTGCCAGCAGCTTAATGCAGGGAAATCAGCCCCAGCATTTT,CASSLMQGNQPQHF